This T cell receptor (beta chain) was sequenced in a study of CD8 T cells in ankylosing spondylitis. Study-level points and caveats: Researchers reportedly found disease-linked clones significantly enriched in matched ankylosing spondylitis synovial fluid. Seemingly distinctive of ankylosing spondylitis blood was a TCR beta motif formed by eight highly homologous variants. Earlier work had already found some motif variants in reactive arthritis synovial fluid and blood.

Making use of molecular barcodes, quantitative 5'-RACE generated TCR beta libraries. TCRdb called the 5' RACE reads again in MiXCR, with one record for every CDR3 protein. In the table there are about 130,000 distinct CDR3 sequences, 15% to 20% of which are singletons. Germline V gene lookup returns CDR1 MDHEN and CDR2 SYDVKM. CDR3 length equals 16 residues. The V and J ends lost 2 bases and 0 bases respectively, with 13 bases between them. Many counts were recorded for this clonotype. The target antigen is unknown. The chain recombines TRBV28 with TRBJ1-1; TRBD1 might be the D (6 bases). The sequenced material came from blood, either unsorted or a sorted T cell fraction (not recorded which). The origin of this receptor is a male donor with ankylosing spondylitis. The CDR3 DNA reads as TGTGCCAGCAGTTTAAGGATCGGGGACATGAACACTGAAGCTTTCTTT. It is translated as CASSLRIGDMNTEAFF.